This TCR beta chain is drawn from a study of blood T cells in healthy people across ages. Study-wide context: Through template switching, about one barcoded beta molecule was captured per two T cells, as measured in model experiments.

Isolated PBMCs totaled at least 6.5 million in each sample. The CDR3 sequence is 17 residues long. Germline trimming cut 4 bases from V and 2 bases from J; bases unmatched to any gene: 10. The germline V gene encodes CDR1 SGDLS and CDR2 YYNGEE. In the case of this clonotype: Antigen unknown.

Study-wide results and limits: From one million sequenced T cells, diversity estimates were lower bounds. The fall in TCR beta diversity per million T cells was roughly linear with age.

For the second PCR, which ran for about 7 to 12 cycles, a sample-barcoded 5' primer and a J-beta primer mix were used. TCRdb itself ran the 5' RACE reads through MiXCR, one entry per CDR3 protein. This sample has hundreds of thousands of distinct CDR3 sequences; more than 50% occur once, and the top ten carry about 26%. What was sequenced was blood. The clonotype was recovered from a man aged 35-49 years in good health. The chain carries TRBV9 and TRBJ2-3, with 10 positions matching TRBD2. CDR3 amino acids: CASSPFERGGNTDTQYF. The CDR3 nucleotides are TGTGCCAGCAGCCCCTTTGAGCGGGGGGGAAACACAGATACGCAGTATTTT. Full variable domain (remainder filled in from reference TRBV9 and TRBJ2-3): DSGVTQTPKHLITATGQRVTLRCSPRSGDLSVYWYQQSLDQGLQFLIQYYNGEERAKGNILERFSAQQFPDLHSELNLSSLELGDSALYFCASSPFERGGNTDTQYFGPGTRLTVL.